The 27 T cell receptor beta chains below come from one sample, sequenced in a study of control samples from healthy donors and cancer patients. Produced via immunoSEQ multiplex PCR; TCRdb's table is partial and in-frame only. The sample holds roughly 450,000 clones; 75% to 95% are singletons and the top ten take 5% to 7%. Sequenced sample: PBMCs. These receptors were collected from a man aged 40-49 years with head and neck cancer.

There are a few counts of this clone. V usage is TRBV24-1 and J usage is TRBJ1-5; D possibly corresponds to TRBD1 (5 bases). CDR1 KGHDR and CDR2 SFDVKD come from the germline V gene. There are 15 residues in the CDR3. Between the trimmed V and J ends, which lost 5 bases and 7 bases, there was a span of 17 bases. The CDR3 protein is CATSVSGTGRQPQHF. For the CDR3, the DNA is TGTGCCACCAGTGTCTCCGGGACGGGGAGGCAGCCCCAGCATTTT.

CDR3 amino acids: CATSREVVGMVDEQYF. CDR3 nucleotide sequence: TGTGCCACCAGCAGAGAAGTGGTAGGGATGGTAGACGAGCAGTACTTC. The chain links TRBV15 to TRBJ2-7; no reliable D call. Between the trimmed V and J ends, which lost 0 bases and 5 bases, there was a span of 17 bases. Germline CDR1 LNHNV, CDR2 YYDKDF (reference sequence). The CDR3 runs to 16 residues. Together with reference TRBV15 and TRBJ2-7, the CDR3 gives the full variable domain: DAMVIQNPRYQVTQFGKPVTLSCSQTLNHNVMYWYQQKSSQAPKLLFHYYDKDFNNEADTPDNFQSRRPNTSFCFLDIRSPGLGDTAMYLCATSREVVGMVDEQYFGPGTRLTVT.

The J gene is TRBJ2-3, the V gene TRBV6-5, with 7 bases that match TRBD2. Trimming removed 0 bases from V and 1 base from J; junction bases left unmatched: 4. From germline, CDR1 is MNHEY and CDR2 SVGAGI. The CDR3 spans 16 residues. The CDR3 DNA reads as TGTGCCAGCAGTTACTCGATTACTAGCGGCACAGATACGCAGTATTTT. It specifies CASSYSITSGTDTQYF.

The chain employs TRBV25-1 and TRBJ1-2; D possibly corresponds to TRBD1 (5 bases). Germline V gene data show CDR1 as MGHDK and CDR2 as SYGVNS. Trimming pared 4 bases from V and 4 bases from J, leaving 13 bases between. The CDR3 totals 14 residues. CDR3 nucleotide sequence: TGTGCCAGCAGTGGGCCAGGGTTGGGCTATGGCTACACCTTC. Residues: CASSGPGLGYGYTF.

The chain recombines TRBV28 with TRBJ1-1; no firm D call. CDR1 MDHEN and CDR2 SYDVKM come from the germline V gene. V was cut by 5 bases and J by 3 bases, with 16 bases left in between. The CDR3 loop spans 15 amino acids. Here the CDR3 reads CASSQVSVADTEAFF. The CDR3 DNA follows: TGTGCCAGCAGTCAAGTCTCCGTAGCGGACACTGAAGCTTTCTTT. The complete variable domain, with remaining parts taken from reference TRBV28 and TRBJ1-1, reads DVKVTQSSRYLVKRTGEKVFLECVQDMDHENMFWYRQDPGLGLRLIYFSYDVKMKEKGDIPEGYSVSREKKERFSLILESASTNQTSMYLCASSQVSVADTEAFFGQGTRLTVV.

This clone was counted once. V gene TRBV11-3 combines with J gene TRBJ2-5, with D possibly TRBD2 on 5 matching bases. The CDR3 totals 12 residues. Trimming cost V 5 bases and J 7 bases, with 11 bases left between them. The V gene's germline CDR1 is SGHNT and CDR2 YENEEA. The CDR3, as DNA: TGTGCCAGCAGCACTAGTTTTGGGACCCAGTACTTC. It encodes CASSTSFGTQYF. Full variable domain (remainder filled in from reference TRBV11-3 and TRBJ2-5): EAGVVQSPRYKIIEKKQPVAFWCNPISGHNTLYWYLQNLGQGPELLIRYENEEAVDDSQLPKDRFSAERLKGVDSTLKIQPAELGDSAVYLCASSTSFGTQYFGPGTRLLVL.

The rearrangement links TRBV10-3 to TRBJ2-1; 11 positions agree with TRBD1. J was trimmed by 4 bases and V by 1 base; bases with no gene match: 6. The CDR3 sequence is 17 residues long. From germline, CDR1 is ENHRY and CDR2 SYGVKD. CDR3 residues: CAISEWGGTGGYNEQFF. For the CDR3, the DNA is TGTGCCATCAGTGAGTGGGGCGGGACAGGGGGGTACAATGAGCAGTTCTTC.

With regard to this clone: This sample includes further DNA sequences coding for the same CDR3. The V and J genes are TRBV12-3 or TRBV12-4 and TRBJ2-3, with D unresolved. V lost 5 bases, J lost 2 bases, and 8 bases lay in between. This CDR3 is 13 amino acids long. The CDR3 sequence is CASSGPSTDTQYF. CDR3 nucleotides: TGTGCCAGCAGTGGGCCCTCCACAGATACGCAGTATTTT.

This chain links TRBV19 with TRBJ2-7; 7 bases match TRBD1. Germline loops: CDR1 LNHDA, CDR2 SQIVND (reference sequence). This CDR3 is 15 amino acids long. The ends lost 4 bases at V and 0 bases at J; junction bases unmatched: 6. The CDR3 loop reads CASSTQQGSSYEQYF. CDR3 nucleotide sequence: TGTGCCAGTAGTACACAACAGGGGAGCTCCTACGAGCAGTACTTC.

This chain uses TRBV13 with TRBJ1-3; D not certain. In germline, CDR1 is PRHDT, CDR2 FYEKMQ (reference sequence). The CDR3 is 14 amino acids. V was cut by 4 bases and J by 0 bases, with 7 bases left in between. CDR3 DNA sequence: TGTGCCAGCAGCTACGAGAGCTCTGGAAACACCATATATTTT. Protein product: CASSYESSGNTIYF.

This clone was seen a few times. J is TRBJ1-6 and V is TRBV27, with 7 bases fitting TRBD1. The CDR3 extends over 14 amino acids. Germline CDR1 is MNHEY and CDR2 is SMNVEV (reference sequence). V dropped 6 bases and J dropped 7; count of bases not matched to a gene: 6. This chain's CDR3 is CASRGTALNSPLHF. DNA for the CDR3: TGTGCCAGCAGAGGGACAGCCCTGAATTCACCCCTCCACTTT.

This clone was seen once. The chain joins TRBV28 to TRBJ1-1, with D possibly TRBD1 on 6 matching bases. The CDR3 contains 15 residues. CDR1 is MDHEN and CDR2 is SYDVKM in the germline V gene. V was clipped by 8 bases and J by 0 bases, with 16 bases between them. The CDR3 here is CASESPGAVNTEAFF. DNA of the CDR3: TGTGCCAGCGAAAGCCCGGGGGCGGTGAACACTGAAGCTTTCTTT.

CDR3 region: CASCRTGTSDSGANVLTF. The CDR3 DNA follows: TGTGCCAGCTGTAGGACCGGGACTAGCGATTCTGGGGCCAACGTCCTGACTTTC. The J gene is TRBJ2-6, the V gene TRBV18; 10 bases are shared with TRBD2. The CDR3 is 18 amino acids. V shed 7 bases and J 1 base; nucleotides not matched to a gene: 10. In germline, CDR1 is KGHSH, CDR2 LQKENI.

This chain uses TRBV20-1 with TRBJ2-5; the match to TRBD1 covers 10 bases. The V gene end was trimmed by 3 bases and the J gene end by 5 bases; junction bases not matched to a gene: 12. This CDR3 is 16 amino acids long. Germline lookup yields CDR1 DFQATT and CDR2 SNEGSKA (reference sequence). Here the CDR3 DNA reads TGCAGTGCTAGTTCCTCCGGGACAGGGGAGATGGAGACCCAGTACTTC. As protein: CSASSSGTGEMETQYF.

This clone was seen a single time. The chain uses TRBV29-1 and TRBJ1-2; tentatively, D is TRBD1 (6 bases). The V end was cut by 3 bases, the J end by 5 bases, with 22 bases between. Germline values: CDR1 SQVTM, CDR2 ANQGSEA. CDR3 length: 16 amino acids. The CDR3 DNA reads as TGCAGCGTTGAGAGGGGGGGTCTTCTCCAAGGGTATGGCTACACCTTC. Its translation is CSVERGGLLQGYGYTF.

Here the CDR3 DNA reads TGTGCCAGCAGTGTGGAAGGGGGGCGCACACTGCAAGAGCTGTTTTTT. Translation: CASSVEGGRTLQELFF. V is TRBV6-1 and J is TRBJ2-2; D possibly matches TRBD1 or TRBD2 (6 bases each). Between the trimmed V and J ends, which lost 4 bases and 11 bases, there was a span of 23 bases. CDR3 length equals 16 residues. The germline V gene has CDR1 MNHNS and CDR2 SASEGT.

The chain has TRBV9 and TRBJ1-3; D gene ambiguous. With 0 bases removed from V and 2 bases from J, the gap between germline ends came to 9 bases. This CDR3 comprises 15 residues. CDR1 is SGDLS and CDR2 is YYNGEE in the germline V gene. This CDR3 is CASSVGRWPGNTIYF. CDR3 nucleotides: TGTGCCAGCAGCGTAGGAAGGTGGCCTGGAAACACCATATATTTT.

V and J are TRBV5-4 and TRBJ2-3; no firm D call. CDR1 SGHNT and CDR2 YYREEE come from the germline V gene (reference sequence). V lost 5 bases and J 4 bases, leaving 8 bases between the germline ends. The CDR3 sequence is 12 residues long. CDR3 in amino acids: CASSNVADTQYF. For the CDR3, the DNA is TGTGCCAGCAGTAATGTGGCAGATACGCAGTATTTT. The whole variable domain, remainder taken from reference TRBV5-4 and TRBJ2-3, is ETGVTQSPTHLIKTRGQQVTLRCSSQSGHNTVSWYQQALGQGPQFIFQYYREEENGRGNFPPRFSGLQFPNYSSELNVNALELDDSALYLCASSNVADTQYFGPGTRLTVL.

The CDR3 region is CASRKGGGSYNSPLHF. The DNA for the CDR3 is TGTGCCAGCAGAAAAGGGGGGGGTTCCTATAATTCACCCCTCCACTTT. The rearrangement uses TRBV2 and TRBJ1-6; tentatively, D is TRBD1 (6 bases). The ends were cut back, 6 bases at V and 1 base at J, with 13 bases in the middle. CDR3 length: 16 residues. CDR1 is SNHLY and CDR2 is FYNNEI in the germline V gene.

CDR3 in DNA: TGTGCCAGTAGTATGGGAAGGGGGCTCGATGAAGCTTTCTTT. It specifies CASSMGRGLDEAFF. The chain employs TRBV19 and TRBJ1-1; 7 bases are a match to TRBD1. CDR3 size: 14 residues. The germline V gene has CDR1 LNHDA and CDR2 SQIVND (reference sequence). V dropped 3 bases and J dropped 7; count of bases not matched to a gene: 8.

This clone came up once. The chain carries TRBV5-1 and TRBJ2-7, with D possibly called TRBD1 or TRBD2 (5 bases each). This CDR3 comprises 14 residues. Germline V gene lookup returns CDR1 SGHRS and CDR2 YFSETQ. Trimming pared 3 bases from V and 6 bases from J, leaving 16 bases between. The CDR3 nucleotides read TGCGCCAGCAGCTCCAGGGACGCCCGATCCGAGCAGTACTTC. Translation gives CASSSRDARSEQYF. Full variable domain (missing parts from reference TRBV5-1 and TRBJ2-7): KAGVTQTPRYLIKTRGQQVTLSCSPISGHRSVSWYQQTPGQGLQFLFEYFSETQRNKGNFPGRFSGRQFSNSRSEMNVSTLELGDSALYLCASSSRDARSEQYFGPGTRLTVT.

J is TRBJ2-7 and V is TRBV30, with 9 bases that match TRBD1. Germline V lookup: CDR1 GTSNPN, CDR2 SVGIG (reference sequence). This CDR3 spans 13 amino acids. V lost 2 bases and J lost 6; bases outside the gene matches: 5. DNA of the CDR3: TGTGCCTGGAGTCCCGGGACAGGGCTCGAGCAGTACTTC. This codes for CAWSPGTGLEQYF.

This clone was picked up one time. The chain combines TRBV6-5 with TRBJ2-7, with no clear D. The CDR3 is made up of 15 amino acids. V lost 7 bases and J lost 4, with 20 bases in between. Germline lookup yields CDR1 MNHEY and CDR2 SVGAGI. In DNA form, the CDR3 reads TGTGCCAGCACCTCCACCTCGGGCCGCCCTTACGAGCAGTACTTC. Its translation is CASTSTSGRPYEQYF.

As for this clone: The sample has other DNA sequences that encode this CDR3 too. The chain combines TRBV28 with TRBJ1-1; D is undetermined. The CDR3 is made up of 13 amino acids. CDR1 and CDR2 (germline): MDHEN, SYDVKM. V lost 2 bases and J lost 0, with 4 bases in between. CDR3 bases: TGTGCCAGCAGTTTAACGGTGAACACTGAAGCTTTCTTT. Encoded protein: CASSLTVNTEAFF.

This rearrangement joins TRBV28 to TRBJ2-3; 8 bases are a match to TRBD2. The germline V gene has CDR1 MDHEN and CDR2 SYDVKM. With V trimmed by 2 bases and J by 0 bases, 10 bases remained unmatched. This CDR3 comprises 18 residues. The CDR3 protein is CASSLTGSGEGSTDTQYF. The DNA for the CDR3 is TGTGCCAGCAGTTTAACAGGTAGCGGGGAGGGGAGCACAGATACGCAGTATTTT.

This clone has just a few counts. This chain uses TRBV6-5 with TRBJ2-3; D is unclear. With 6 bases removed from V and 5 bases from J, the gap between germline ends came to 6 bases. The CDR3 is 11 residues long. Germline CDR1 and CDR2: MNHEY and SVGAGI. In DNA form, the CDR3 reads TGTGCCAGCAGAAATGTAGATACGCAGTATTTT. Amino acids: CASRNVDTQYF.

The genes are TRBV7-9 and TRBJ1-5; D is unclear. CDR3 length: 14 amino acids. V was pared by 1 base and J by 7 bases, with 11 bases between. Germline values: CDR1 SEHNR, CDR2 FQNEAQ (reference sequence). The CDR3 sequence: CASSLVSSGQPQHF. DNA for the CDR3: TGTGCCAGCAGCTTAGTTAGTTCCGGGCAGCCCCAGCATTTT.